One and the same sample provided the 28 T cell receptor beta chains below, sequenced in a study of OX40 agonist ivuxolimab in advanced cancers. Only in-frame clones appear in the TCRdb table, and some are missing; sequencing was by immunoSEQ multiplex PCR. The sample records 40,000 or so clones, approximately 82% being singletons. The specimen comprised CD4+ or CD8+ T cells sorted from blood, sampled in a trial of the OX40 agonist ivuxolimab. The origin of the receptors is an adult with an advanced solid tumor such as melanoma, head and neck, liver or kidney cancer.

This clone is a singleton in its sample. The rearrangement uses TRBV10-2 and TRBJ1-2; a weak D match, TRBD1 (5 bases). The CDR3 extends over 13 amino acids. Germline V gene sequence: CDR1 WSHSY, CDR2 SAAADI. The V end was cut by 4 bases, the J end by 4 bases, with 10 bases between. DNA of the CDR3: TGCGCCAGCAGTGGACAGCGGACCTATGGCTACACCTTC. Protein: CASSGQRTYGYTF.

J is TRBJ2-7 and V is TRBV5-4, with 7 bases matching TRBD2. The CDR3 has 13 residues. Germline CDR1 SGHNT, CDR2 YYREEE (reference sequence). Trimming at V came to 5 bases and at J to 7 bases, leaving 9 bases not matched to a gene. The CDR3 coding sequence is TGTGCCAGCAGGATCGGACTAGACGGGGAGCAGTACTTC. Encoded protein: CASRIGLDGEQYF.

This chain uses TRBV5-6 with TRBJ1-5, with D unclear. The ends were cut back, 0 bases at V and 5 bases at J, with 15 bases in the middle. CDR1 SGHDT and CDR2 YYEEEE come from the germline V gene. The CDR3 is 16 residues long. CDR3 in amino acids: CASSLGGPRSDQPQHF. The CDR3 nucleotides read TGTGCCAGCAGCTTGGGGGGTCCCCGTTCGGATCAGCCCCAGCATTTT.

The chain is built from TRBV5-4 and TRBJ2-1; no clear D. CDR1 is SGHNT and CDR2 is YYREEE in the germline V gene (reference sequence). V lost 4 bases and J 7 bases, leaving 12 bases between the germline ends. This CDR3 comprises 13 residues. For the CDR3, the DNA is TGTGCCAGCAGCCCCATTTCAATTAATGAGCAGTTCTTC. Translated, it gives CASSPISINEQFF.

Only a few counts were recorded for this clone. This chain links TRBV11-2 with TRBJ1-1, with D possibly being TRBD1 (6 bases). Germline CDR1 is SGHAT and CDR2 is FQNNGV. CDR3 length: 14 residues. The V gene lost 5 bases and the J gene lost 4 bases, with 14 bases spanning the gap. CDR3 bases: TGTGCCAGCAGCACAGGGAGAGGTTTCACTGAAGCTTTCTTT. The encoded protein is CASSTGRGFTEAFF.

The chain is built from TRBV7-8 and TRBJ1-6; D is unclear. Germline V gives CDR1 SGHVS, CDR2 FQNEAQ. Trimming removed 3 bases at V and 7 bases at J, with 16 bases between. The length of the CDR3 is 16 residues. The CDR3 bases are TGTGCCAGCAGCTTTTGGACCGGCGATGGGAATTCACCCCTCCACTTT. It codes for CASSFWTGDGNSPLHF.

The rearrangement links TRBV5-4 to TRBJ1-2, with D possibly being TRBD1 (6 bases). V lost 5 bases and J 6 bases, leaving 17 bases between the germline ends. This CDR3 comprises 14 residues. Germline lookup yields CDR1 SGHNT and CDR2 YYREEE (reference sequence). CDR3 sequence: CASRIQGMLDGYTF. DNA for the CDR3: TGTGCCAGCAGAATACAGGGTATGTTGGATGGCTACACCTTC.

The chain uses TRBV30 and TRBJ1-6, with D hard to call. The CDR3 loop spans 16 amino acids. Germline V gene sequence: CDR1 GTSNPN, CDR2 SVGIG (reference sequence). Trimming pared 1 base from V and 10 bases from J, leaving 20 bases between. The CDR3 loop reads CAWSGSIGGYGSPLHF. CDR3 DNA sequence: TGTGCCTGGAGTGGGTCAATAGGAGGGTACGGATCACCCCTCCACTTT.

This clone has a single count. As DNA, the CDR3 is TGTGCCAGCACCCAGACCCGGGGCAATGAGCAGTTCTTC. It encodes CASTQTRGNEQFF. The chain has TRBV2 and TRBJ2-1; a possible D gene is TRBD2 (5 bases). The CDR3 covers 13 residues. V was cut by 7 bases and J by 6 bases, with 13 bases left in between. CDR1 is SNHLY, CDR2 FYNNEI, per germline.

This clone was seen only once. The genes are TRBV2 and TRBJ2-7, with D possibly TRBD2 on 5 matching bases. V dropped 5 bases and J dropped 4 bases, with 15 bases sitting between them. Germline assignment: CDR1 SNHLY and CDR2 FYNNEI. The CDR3 runs to 14 residues. The DNA of the CDR3 is TGTGCCAGCAGTCCACCGGACTGGAATTACGAGCAGTACTTC. It encodes CASSPPDWNYEQYF.

This chain uses TRBV7-2 with TRBJ1-5; 7 bases fit TRBD1. The CDR3 has 15 amino acids. Germline CDR1 reads SGHTA; CDR2 reads FQGNSA. V shed 2 bases and J 5 bases; nucleotides not matched to a gene: 6. The chain's CDR3 is CASSLQGGAYQPQHF. The CDR3 DNA reads as TGTGCCAGCAGCTTACAAGGGGGCGCCTATCAGCCCCAGCATTTT.

This clone showed up just a few times. The chain links TRBV19 to TRBJ2-1; D gene uncertain. This CDR3 comprises 14 residues. Looked up from germline, CDR1 is LNHDA and CDR2 is SQIVND (reference sequence). Trimming stripped 10 bases from V and 0 bases from J, with 13 bases between. The CDR3 protein is CATSRTPSYNEQFF. DNA of the CDR3: TGTGCCACAAGCCGGACCCCCTCCTACAATGAGCAGTTCTTC.

The chain is built from TRBV11-2 and TRBJ2-1, with 9 bases aligning to TRBD2. The trim removed 3 bases at V and 5 bases at J, leaving 5 bases unmatched. Germline V gene sequence: CDR1 SGHAT, CDR2 FQNNGV. The CDR3 extends over 15 amino acids. The CDR3, as DNA: TGTGCCAGCAGCTTGAGTCCTAGCGGGAACAATGAGCAGTTCTTC. This codes for CASSLSPSGNNEQFF.

The V and J genes are TRBV25-1 and TRBJ2-1, with 7 bases matching TRBD2. V lost 2 bases to trimming and J lost 9 bases; unmatched junction nucleotides: 16. Germline lookup yields CDR1 MGHDK and CDR2 SYGVNS. There are 17 residues in the CDR3. The CDR3 sequence: CASSEIGAGRSTIEQFF. The DNA for the CDR3 is TGTGCCAGCAGTGAAATCGGAGCGGGGAGGTCCACAATTGAGCAGTTCTTC.

The chain couples TRBV11-2 to TRBJ2-2, with D possibly TRBD2 on 6 matching bases. Germline CDR1 is SGHAT and CDR2 is FQNNGV. Trimming shortened V by 2 bases and J by 7 bases, and 8 bases separated the two germline ends. The CDR3 is 13 amino acids. In nucleotides, the CDR3 is TGTGCCAGCAGCTTATCGGGGGACGGGGAGCTGTTTTTT. Translation gives CASSLSGDGELFF.

Turning to this clone: One base away lies a much larger clone, so this may be a sequencing read error. This sample also contains other DNA sequences that code for the same CDR3. V gene TRBV19 combines with J gene TRBJ1-1, with a possible D match to TRBD1 (6 bases). CDR1 LNHDA and CDR2 SQIVND come from the germline V gene (reference sequence). This CDR3 spans 14 amino acids. The CDR3, as DNA: TGTGCTAGTACCCTGACAGGCCTGAACACTGAAGCTTTCTTT. Amino acid sequence: CASTLTGLNTEAFF. Complete variable domain (other parts from reference TRBV19 and TRBJ1-1): DGGITQSPKYLFRKEGQNVTLSCEQNLNHDAMYWYRQDPGQGLRLIYYSQIVNDFQKGDIAEGYSVSREKKESFPLTVTSAQKNPTAFYLCASTLTGLNTEAFFGQGTRLTVV.

CDR3 amino acids: CASSLSTPAYNEQFF. CDR3 coding DNA: TGTGCCAGCAGTTTATCGACCCCAGCGTACAATGAGCAGTTCTTC. The chain carries TRBV27 and TRBJ2-1; D unclear. The CDR3 length is 15 residues. V lost 0 bases and J lost 4, with 10 bases in between. Germline loops: CDR1 MNHEY, CDR2 SMNVEV (reference sequence).

The chain joins TRBV5-1 to TRBJ1-1; D gene uncertain. Germline loops: CDR1 SGHRS, CDR2 YFSETQ. This CDR3 has 14 residues. V was cut by 3 bases and J by 0 bases, with 9 bases left in between. As DNA, the CDR3 is TGCGCCAGCAGCTCCCCCGGGATGAACACTGAAGCTTTCTTT. This gives the protein CASSSPGMNTEAFF.

The genes are TRBV4-2 and TRBJ1-2; 10 bases agree with TRBD1. CDR1 is LGHNA, CDR2 YNFKEQ, per germline. Unmatched junction bases numbered 7, after V lost 4 bases and J lost 8 bases. The CDR3 runs to 14 residues. Here the CDR3 reads CASSPTTGGDGYTF. The CDR3 region has the DNA TGTGCCAGCAGCCCCACGACAGGGGGCGACGGCTACACCTTC.

This chain uses TRBV19 with TRBJ2-7; TRBD1 aligns across 8 bases. Germline CDR1 and CDR2: LNHDA and SQIVND (reference sequence). V lost 1 base, J lost 5 bases, and 10 bases stayed unmatched. The CDR3 runs to 16 residues. CDR3 protein: CASSIGISSGGNEQYF. CDR3 nucleotides: TGTGCCAGTAGTATAGGTATCAGTTCAGGGGGCAACGAGCAGTACTTC.

This clone was picked up one time. V usage is TRBV29-1 and J usage is TRBJ1-4; the D gene is possibly TRBD1 (6 bases). Germline CDR1 reads SQVTM; CDR2 reads ANQGSEA. V was cut by 3 bases and J by 9 bases, with 14 bases left in between. This CDR3 is 13 amino acids long. The CDR3 sequence: CSVEGARKKKLFF. CDR3 coding DNA: TGCAGCGTTGAGGGGGCCCGTAAGAAAAAACTGTTTTTT. Full variable domain (remainder filled in from reference TRBV29-1 and TRBJ1-4): SAVISQKPSRDICQRGTSLTIQCQVDSQVTMMFWYRQQPGQSLTLIATANQGSEATYESGFVIDKFPISRPNLTFSTLTVSNMSPEDSSIYLCSVEGARKKKLFFGSGTQLSVL.

The chain joins TRBV2 to TRBJ1-6; the match to TRBD1 covers 9 bases. J gave up 14 bases and V 6 bases, and 14 bases lay outside the gene matches. CDR3 length: 15 residues. Germline V lookup: CDR1 SNHLY, CDR2 FYNNEI. The CDR3 loop reads CASSRKGQGEKALHF. The CDR3, as DNA: TGTGCCAGCAGCAGGAAGGGACAGGGAGAAAAGGCCCTCCACTTT.

The table lists this clone with a count of one. The V and J genes are TRBV5-4 and TRBJ1-2; D is uncertain. This CDR3 has 14 amino acids. From germline, CDR1 is SGHNT and CDR2 YYREEE (reference sequence). The V gene lost 3 bases and the J gene lost 4 bases, with 13 bases spanning the gap. The CDR3 spells CASSSQEQLYGYTF. The DNA of the CDR3 is TGTGCCAGCAGCTCCCAGGAACAGCTCTATGGCTACACCTTC.

The CDR3, as DNA: TGTGCCATCAGGGGGACAGAAAACATTCAGTACTTC. Translation gives CAIRGTENIQYF. The genes are TRBV10-3 and TRBJ2-4; 7 bases are a match to TRBD1. The J segment lost 5 bases and the V segment lost 6 bases, leaving 1 base of the junction unmatched. The CDR3 loop spans 12 amino acids. The germline V gene encodes CDR1 ENHRY and CDR2 SYGVKD.

This clone was picked up one time. Distinct nucleotide sequences in the sample also encode this CDR3. The chain uses TRBV5-4 and TRBJ1-4; 7 bases match TRBD1. V gave up 1 base and J gave up 0 bases; unmatched junction bases: 3. The length of the CDR3 is 16 residues. CDR1 SGHNT and CDR2 YYREEE come from the germline V gene (reference sequence). CDR3 DNA sequence: TGTGCCAGCAGCTTGACAGGGGATGCAACTAATGAAAAACTGTTTTTT. Translating gives CASSLTGDATNEKLFF.

The CDR3, as DNA: TGTGCCAGCCTCCCCGACTGGAGCTCCTACAATGAGCAGTTCTTC. Protein sequence: CASLPDWSSYNEQFF. The chain joins TRBV5-4 to TRBJ2-1; D call uncertain. The CDR3 length is 15 residues. CDR1 is SGHNT, CDR2 YYREEE, per germline (reference sequence). V lost 7 bases and J lost 0, with 14 bases in between.

The chain joins TRBV5-6 to TRBJ1-1, with a weak D call TRBD1 (5 bases). The V and J ends lost 2 bases and 8 bases respectively, with 7 bases between them. The CDR3 runs 11 residues. Germline V gene sequence: CDR1 SGHDT, CDR2 YYEEEE. The DNA of the CDR3 is TGTGCCAGCAGCTTATACAGGGAAGCTTTCTTT. This gives the protein CASSLYREAFF. Based on the CDR3 plus reference TRBV5-6 and TRBJ1-1, the full variable domain is DAGVTQSPTHLIKTRGQQVTLRCSPKSGHDTVSWYQQALGQGPQFIFQYYEEEERQRGNFPDRFSGHQFPNYSSELNVNALLLGDSALYLCASSLYREAFFGQGTRLTVV.

This clone showed up just once. The rearrangement joins TRBV11-2 to TRBJ2-1, with 10 bases aligning to TRBD2. V dropped 3 bases and J dropped 10; count of bases not matched to a gene: 9. The CDR3 is made up of 15 amino acids. Looked up from germline, CDR1 is SGHAT and CDR2 is FQNNGV. CDR3 sequence reads: CASSFTSGASKEQFF. The CDR3 region has the DNA TGTGCCAGCAGCTTCACTAGCGGGGCCTCGAAGGAGCAGTTCTTC.